This note documents a single T cell receptor (beta chain) sequence. The data stem from a study of blood T cell repertoires in COVID-19. Turning to the study itself: The United States, Italy and Spain were the sources of the acute and convalescent COVID-19 samples. Sources were T cells, B-cell-depleted T cells, or PBMCs; the material itself was cDNA or gDNA.

This CDR3 spans 13 amino acids. From germline, CDR1 is ENHRY and CDR2 SYGVKD. V was pared by 10 bases and J by 5 bases, with 8 bases of the junction left unmatched. Under the authors' procedure: Reference gene primer amplification yielded estimated nucleated cell counts. Sequencing used immunoSEQ multiplex PCR; TCRdb keeps in-frame clones, though not all of them. The DNA gave D and trimming, while V, J and clone size come from that table. The sample has roughly 160,000 clones, 90% to 95% seen once. The sample taken for sequencing was peripheral blood. This clonotype was sampled from a man aged 50 to 59 with acute or convalescent COVID-19. This chain links TRBV10-3 with TRBJ2-5, with 9 bases fitting TRBD1. In DNA form, the CDR3 reads TGTGCCACCAAGGACAGGGGAGGTGAGACCCAGTACTTC. This translates into CATKDRGGETQYF.